This is a list of T cell receptor beta chains from one sample in a study of blood T cell repertoires in COVID-19. Data came from immunoSEQ multiplex PCR; TCRdb stores just in-frame clones and leaves some out. The data contain around 79,000 clones, 88% of them seen just once; the ten biggest clones take up around 9.8%. Sequencing was carried out using peripheral blood. The receptors were sampled from a human donor in a cohort sampled during active COVID-19. Both conserved end residues are trimmed from each CDR3.

TRBV4-2	TRBJ2-7	ASSPTSGGFYEQY
TRBV19	TRBJ1-3	ASSAGAGNTIY
TRBV7-9	TRBJ1-2	ASSYGRAENYGYT
TRBV6-5	TRBJ1-1	ASSQKTGGEGAF
TRBV25-1	TRBJ2-3	ASSPGQREGTDTQY
TRBV7-9	TRBJ2-1	AIPGQVPSGGNEQF
TRBV5-1	TRBJ2-4	ASRGGGNTDIQY
TRBV6-5	TRBJ1-1	ASSSQGRGNTEAF
TRBV5-5	TRBJ1-1	ASSWEGQGNTEAF
TRBV7-8	TRBJ1-3	ASSRNRDRGNTIY
TRBV6-5	TRBJ2-7	ASNTGGVYEQY
TRBV20-1	TRBJ2-3	SASGLAGGLTDTQY
TRBV2	TRBJ2-5	ASSGGTIQETQY
TRBV29-1	TRBJ2-1	SVEDSRPSSYNEQF
TRBV19	TRBJ1-1	ASSIGARTEAF
TRBV27	TRBJ1-2	ASSWSGYGSYGYT
TRBV3-1/TRBV3-2	TRBJ1-5	ASSQDPMSQH
TRBV14	TRBJ2-5	ASSQVGRHETQY
TRBV28	TRBJ2-7	ASSFPGQSYEQY
TRBV27	TRBJ1-2	ASSSPTGGDMAYT
TRBV18	TRBJ2-3	ASSPPTGNTDTQY
TRBV5-1	TRBJ1-2	ASSRSRDSNYGYT
TRBV18	TRBJ1-2	ASSRDRQASRYGYT
TRBV7-2	TRBJ2-7	ASSLAHRGVSYEQY
TRBV10-3	TRBJ2-3	ASRQGFVSDTQY
TRBV24-1	TRBJ2-3	ATSDPRTSGVLLDSTDTQY
TRBV27	TRBJ2-3	ASRGTGTDTQY
TRBV2	TRBJ2-2	ASRAGLAGYTGELF
TRBV10-3	TRBJ2-1	AISVGPSNEQF
TRBV11-2	TRBJ2-1	ASSLALLSYNEQF
TRBV10-1	TRBJ2-7	ASSTGTGGIHEQY
TRBV27	TRBJ2-1	ASSSEREFPYNEQF
TRBV12-5	TRBJ2-1	ASGLITSGLHNEQF
TRBV19	TRBJ1-5	ASRLQGDQPQH
TRBV10-1	TRBJ2-5	ASSEGNSVEETQY
TRBV7-9	TRBJ2-7	ASSLKQGRGYEQY
TRBV28	TRBJ2-2	ASSKGRLAGGDTGELF
TRBV27	TRBJ2-7	ASNPSGSYEQY
TRBV18	TRBJ1-1	ASSPRIWGEVNTEAF
TRBV4-1	TRBJ1-1	ASSQPGTLTAF
TRBV7-6	TRBJ2-1	ASSRQGAGGPGVQF
TRBV27	TRBJ2-1	ASSGQGRSGEQF
TRBV3-1/TRBV3-2	TRBJ2-7	ASSQVPGQGVYEQY
TRBV6-5	TRBJ1-6	ASSYLPGGYNSPLH
TRBV7-9	TRBJ2-5	ASSSTGYLILEETQY
TRBV21-1	TRBJ2-2	ASSPGASNTGELF
TRBV6-5	TRBJ1-2	ASRTGGLTYGYT
TRBV7-2	TRBJ2-3	ASSLVLGGRDTQY
TRBV3-1/TRBV3-2	TRBJ1-3	ASSQRTTGAGNTIY
TRBV5-1	TRBJ2-3	ASSTASANTDTQY
TRBV6-2/TRBV6-3	TRBJ1-1	ASSQWRSSFNTEAF
TRBV30	TRBJ2-1	AWMLGQGNYNEQF
TRBV7-7	TRBJ2-1	ASSPRTGLSSYNEQF
TRBV11-1	TRBJ2-4	ASSLWDREAQY